This entry lists 4 T cell receptor beta chains sequenced from one sample in a study of technical replicates of blood from a few donors. The data were produced by immunoSEQ multiplex PCR, yet TCRdb's version contains in-frame clones alone and is incomplete. This sample has almost 90,000 clones, with roughly 94% found just once. Sequencing was carried out using T cells isolated from PBMCs. The receptors stem from a human donor in good health.

This sequence joins TRBV11-2 and TRBJ2-7, with 14 bases that match TRBD2. J was trimmed by 6 bases and V by 3 bases; bases with no gene match: 1. The CDR3 has 14 amino acids. Germline V gene lookup returns CDR1 SGHAT and CDR2 FQNNGV. CDR3 nucleotides: TGTGCCAGCAGCTTCGGACTAGCGGGGGGCGAGCAGTACTTC. Translating gives CASSFGLAGGEQYF.

The chain combines TRBV25-1 with TRBJ1-4; D is undetermined. Germline loops: CDR1 MGHDK, CDR2 SYGVNS. Trimming removed 3 bases from V and 7 bases from J, with 15 bases in between. The CDR3 is 15 residues long. The CDR3 DNA sequence: TGTGCCAGCAGTGAGGGTGGCTGGAGCGGTGAAAAACTGTTTTTT. Its translation: CASSEGGWSGEKLFF.

The chain uses TRBV19 and TRBJ1-4; D gene ambiguous. V gave up 0 bases and J gave up 5 bases, with 13 bases separating them. The CDR3 totals 16 residues. The germline CDR1 and CDR2 sequences are LNHDA and SQIVND (reference sequence). The CDR3 spells CASSIDKGRINEKLFF. CDR3 DNA sequence: TGTGCCAGTAGTATAGATAAAGGCAGGATAAATGAAAAACTGTTTTTT.

A single count supports this clone. The chain is built from TRBV19 and TRBJ1-4, with D tentatively TRBD1 (6 bases). V lost 7 bases and J lost 7, with 16 bases in between. CDR1 and CDR2 (germline): LNHDA, SQIVND (reference sequence). This CDR3 is built from 14 residues. The CDR3 region is CASTPLRGGEKLFF. CDR3 bases: TGTGCCAGTACCCCTTTGAGGGGGGGTGAAAAACTGTTTTTT.